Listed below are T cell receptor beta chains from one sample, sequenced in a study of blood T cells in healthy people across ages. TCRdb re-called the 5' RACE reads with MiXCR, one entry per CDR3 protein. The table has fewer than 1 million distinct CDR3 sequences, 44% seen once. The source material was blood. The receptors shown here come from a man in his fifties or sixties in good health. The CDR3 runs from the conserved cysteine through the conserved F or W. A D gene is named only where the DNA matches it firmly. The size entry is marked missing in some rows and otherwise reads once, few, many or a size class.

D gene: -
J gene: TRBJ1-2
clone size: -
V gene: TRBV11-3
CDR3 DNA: TGTGCCAGCTCATCCTCATTAGTTGGCTACACCTTC
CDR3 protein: CASSSSLVGYTF

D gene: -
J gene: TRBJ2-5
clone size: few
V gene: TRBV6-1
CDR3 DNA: TGTGCCAGCAGTGAATTAGTGGGAGCGAACCAAGAGACCCAGTACTTC
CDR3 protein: CASSELVGANQETQYF

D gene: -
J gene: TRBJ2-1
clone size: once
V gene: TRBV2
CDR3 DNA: TGTGCCAGCAGTGAAGCCTTCAGCCTTTCCTACAATGAGCAGTTCTTC
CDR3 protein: CASSEAFSLSYNEQFF

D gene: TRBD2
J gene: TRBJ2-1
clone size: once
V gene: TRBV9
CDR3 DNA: TGTGCCAGCAGCGTAGCCCCATTAGCGGGGGGGACCAGTGAGCAGTTCTTC
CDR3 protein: CASSVAPLAGGTSEQFF

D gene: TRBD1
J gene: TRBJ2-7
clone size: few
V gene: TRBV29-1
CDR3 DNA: TGCAGCGGGGGACAGGGGATCTACGAGCAGTACTTC
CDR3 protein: CSGGQGIYEQYF

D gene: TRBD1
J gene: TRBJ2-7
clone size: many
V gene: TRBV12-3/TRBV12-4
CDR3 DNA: TGTGCCAGCAGTTTTGGACAGGGGGGCTACGAGCAGTACTTC
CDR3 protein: CASSFGQGGYEQYF

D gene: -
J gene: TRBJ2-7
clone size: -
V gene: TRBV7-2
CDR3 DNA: TGTGCCAGCACCTCTTGGGGTTTCGGCGAGCAGTACTTC
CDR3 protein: CASTSWGFGEQYF

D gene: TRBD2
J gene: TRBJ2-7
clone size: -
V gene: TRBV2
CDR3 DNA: TGTGCCAGCAGTGCCTTTTCCGGGACTAGCGGGGGCCTTTCCTACAATGAGCAGTACTTC
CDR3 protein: CASSAFSGTSGGLSYNEQYF

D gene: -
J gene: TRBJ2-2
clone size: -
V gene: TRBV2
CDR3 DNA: TGTGCCAGCAGTGAGGGGCACACCGGGGAGCTGTTTTTT
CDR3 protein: CASSEGHTGELFF

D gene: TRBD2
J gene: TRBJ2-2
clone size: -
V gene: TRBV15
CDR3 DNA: TGTGCCACCAGCAGAGCGAGTAGCGGGCCCAAAACCGGGGAGCTGTTTTTT
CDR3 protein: CATSRASSGPKTGELFF

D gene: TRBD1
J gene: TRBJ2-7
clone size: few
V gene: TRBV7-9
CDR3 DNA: TGTGCCAGCAGCTTGGACAGGGTGAAGTACTTC
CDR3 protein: CASSLDRVKYF

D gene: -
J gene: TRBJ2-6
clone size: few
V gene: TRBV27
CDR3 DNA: TGTGCCAGTTCTACCGGTTGGTCCGGGGCCAACGTCCTGACTTTC
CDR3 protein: CASSTGWSGANVLTF

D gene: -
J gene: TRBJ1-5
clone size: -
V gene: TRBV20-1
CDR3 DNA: TGCAGTGCTAGAGATGGGGCCAGGGCGAATCAGCCCCAGCATTTT
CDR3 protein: CSARDGARANQPQHF

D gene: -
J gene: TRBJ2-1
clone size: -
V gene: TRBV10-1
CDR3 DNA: TGCGCCAGCAGTGAGGCGGGCCACGATAGAGAGACCCAGTTCTTC
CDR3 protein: CASSEAGHDRETQFF

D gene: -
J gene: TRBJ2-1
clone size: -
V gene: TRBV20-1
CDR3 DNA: TGCAGTGCTAGAGTATATGGCAATGAGCAGTTCTTC
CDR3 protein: CSARVYGNEQFF

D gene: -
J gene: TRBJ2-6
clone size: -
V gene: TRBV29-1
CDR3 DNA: TGCAGCGTTGCAGCGTCTGGGGCCAACGTCCTGACTTTC
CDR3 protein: CSVAASGANVLTF

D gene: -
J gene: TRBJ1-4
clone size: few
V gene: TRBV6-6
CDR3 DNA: TGTGCCAGCAGTGACAGAGGGGGGCCTAATGAAAAACTGTTTTTT
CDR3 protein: CASSDRGGPNEKLFF

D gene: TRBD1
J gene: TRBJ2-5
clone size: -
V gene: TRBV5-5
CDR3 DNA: TGTGCCAGCAGCTCACCGACAGGGTTAGAGACCCAGTACTTC
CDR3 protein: CASSSPTGLETQYF

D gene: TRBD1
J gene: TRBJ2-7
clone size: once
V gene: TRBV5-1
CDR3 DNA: TGCGCCAGCAGCAAAGGGACAGTCGCCTACGAGCAGTACTTC
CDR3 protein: CASSKGTVAYEQYF

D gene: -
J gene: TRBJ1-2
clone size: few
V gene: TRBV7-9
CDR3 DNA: TGTGCCAGCAGTTTGACCACGGGGGTAGGGGCGGTCTATGGCTACACCTTC
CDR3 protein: CASSLTTGVGAVYGYTF

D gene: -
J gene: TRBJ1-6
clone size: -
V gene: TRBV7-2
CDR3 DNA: TGTGCCAGCAGCGCTTACAGGGATTCACCCCTCCACTTT
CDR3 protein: CASSAYRDSPLHF

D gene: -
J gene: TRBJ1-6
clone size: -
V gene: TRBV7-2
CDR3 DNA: TGTGCCAGCAGCTTAGCAGGTTCACCCCTCCACTTT
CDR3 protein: CASSLAGSPLHF

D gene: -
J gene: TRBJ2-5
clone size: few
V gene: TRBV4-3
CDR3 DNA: TGCGCCAGCAGCCCCCAGGGACTCCAAGAGACCCAGTACTTC
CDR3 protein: CASSPQGLQETQYF

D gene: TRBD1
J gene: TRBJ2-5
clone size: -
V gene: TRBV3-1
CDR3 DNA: TGTGCCAGCAGCCAAAGGGACAGGGGTAGTGTTAGAGAGACCCAGTACTTC
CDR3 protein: CASSQRDRGSVRETQYF

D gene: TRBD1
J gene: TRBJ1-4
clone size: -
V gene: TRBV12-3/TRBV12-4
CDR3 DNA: TGTGCCAGCACGACCCTGACAGGGGTTTCGGAAAAACTGTTTTTT
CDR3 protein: CASTTLTGVSEKLFF

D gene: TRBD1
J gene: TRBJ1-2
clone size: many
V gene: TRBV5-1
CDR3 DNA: TGCGCCAGCAGCTTTGGTGGGACAGGGGGCGAAGGCTACACCTTC
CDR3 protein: CASSFGGTGGEGYTF

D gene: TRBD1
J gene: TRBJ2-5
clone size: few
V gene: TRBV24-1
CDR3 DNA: TGTGCCACCAGTGATACGGGACAGGGTTTCGAGACCCAGTACTTC
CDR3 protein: CATSDTGQGFETQYF

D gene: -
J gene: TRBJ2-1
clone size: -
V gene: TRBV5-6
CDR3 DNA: TGTGCCAGCAGCCACGGGACAAATTGGTACAATGAGCAGTTCTTC
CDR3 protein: CASSHGTNWYNEQFF

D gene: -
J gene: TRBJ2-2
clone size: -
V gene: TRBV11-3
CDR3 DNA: TGTGCCAGCAGCCCCCAAGACCGATACACCGGGGAGCTGTTTTTT
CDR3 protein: CASSPQDRYTGELFF

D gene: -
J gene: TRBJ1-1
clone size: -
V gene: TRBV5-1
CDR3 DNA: TGCGCCAGCCGGATCGACAGCCACCCGAACACTGAAGCTTTCTTT
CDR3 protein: CASRIDSHPNTEAFF

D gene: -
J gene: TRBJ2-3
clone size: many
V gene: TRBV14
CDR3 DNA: TGTGCCAGCAGCCTCCTCGACCGCTATACAGATACGCAGTATTTT
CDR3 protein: CASSLLDRYTDTQYF

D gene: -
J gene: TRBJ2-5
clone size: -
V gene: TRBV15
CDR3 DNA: TGTGCCACCAGCAGAGATTGGGGCAATCTAGAGACCCAGTACTTC
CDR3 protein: CATSRDWGNLETQYF

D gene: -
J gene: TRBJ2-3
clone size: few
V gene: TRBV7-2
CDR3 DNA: TGTGCCAGCAGCTTAGCCAGGGCCCCGTCGGATACGCAGTATTTT
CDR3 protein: CASSLARAPSDTQYF

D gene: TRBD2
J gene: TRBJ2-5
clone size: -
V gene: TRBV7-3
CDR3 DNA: TGTGCCAGCAGCTTAGCGGGGGGGGGTTACAATGAGCAGTACTTC
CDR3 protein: CASSLAGGGYNEQYF

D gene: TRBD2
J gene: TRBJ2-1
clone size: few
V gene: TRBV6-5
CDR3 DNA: TGTGCCAGCAGGTCGAGCGGGGGGGCCCCCAATGAGCAGTTCTTC
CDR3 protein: CASRSSGGAPNEQFF

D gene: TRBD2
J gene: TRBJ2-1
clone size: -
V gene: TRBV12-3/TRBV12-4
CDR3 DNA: TGTGCCAGCATGCTCGACCCGGGAGGTGCCTACAATGAGCAGTTCTTC
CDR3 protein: CASMLDPGGAYNEQFF

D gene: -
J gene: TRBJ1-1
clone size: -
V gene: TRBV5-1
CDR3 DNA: TGCGCCAGCAGCTTGGAAACAGGGAACACTGAAGCTTTCTTT
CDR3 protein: CASSLETGNTEAFF

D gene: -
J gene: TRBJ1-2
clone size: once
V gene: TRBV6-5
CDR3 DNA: TGTGCCAGGGACGGGGCTTTCCCTCCTACTAACTATGGCTACACCTTC
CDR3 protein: CARDGAFPPTNYGYTF

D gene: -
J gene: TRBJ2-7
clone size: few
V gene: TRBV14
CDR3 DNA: TGTGCCAGCAGCAGATGGGGAGTTGCCTACGAGCAGTACTTC
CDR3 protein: CASSRWGVAYEQYF

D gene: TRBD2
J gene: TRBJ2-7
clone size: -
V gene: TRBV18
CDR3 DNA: TGTGCCAGCTCACCACCGGGACTAGCGGGGCGGGAGCAGTACTTC
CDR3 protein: CASSPPGLAGREQYF

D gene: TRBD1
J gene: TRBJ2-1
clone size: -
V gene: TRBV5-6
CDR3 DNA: TGTACCAGCAGCTTGCAGGACAGGGGTGTGGATGAGCAGTTCTTC
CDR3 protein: CTSSLQDRGVDEQFF

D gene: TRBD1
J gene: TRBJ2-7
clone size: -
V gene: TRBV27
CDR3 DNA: TGTGCCAGCAGTTCAGGGGGCGGCTTGGACGAGCAGTACTTC
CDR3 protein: CASSSGGGLDEQYF

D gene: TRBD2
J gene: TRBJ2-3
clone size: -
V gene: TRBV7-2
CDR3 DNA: TGTGCCAGCAGCACCCTTCGGCGGGGGGGCACAGATACGCAGTATTTT
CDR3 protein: CASSTLRRGGTDTQYF

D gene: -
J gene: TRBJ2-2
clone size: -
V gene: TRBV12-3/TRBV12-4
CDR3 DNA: TGTGCCAGCAGTTTTTCCCAGGGATCCGGGGAGCTGTTTTTT
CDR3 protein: CASSFSQGSGELFF

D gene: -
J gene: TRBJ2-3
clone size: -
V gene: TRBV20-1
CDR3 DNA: TGCAGTGCTCCCCCAGTCTTTGTCGGAGATACGCAGTATTTT
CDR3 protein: CSAPPVFVGDTQYF

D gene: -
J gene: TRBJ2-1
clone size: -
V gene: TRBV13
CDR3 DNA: TGTGCCAGCAGCTTTCTTATTAGGCGGGGGCTTATTAATGAGCAGTTCTTC
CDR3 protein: CASSFLIRRGLINEQFF

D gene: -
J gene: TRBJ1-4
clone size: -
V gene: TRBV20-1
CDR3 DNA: TGCAGTGCTAGAGATCGCGGGGAATCAACTAATGAAAAACTGTTTTTT
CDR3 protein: CSARDRGESTNEKLFF

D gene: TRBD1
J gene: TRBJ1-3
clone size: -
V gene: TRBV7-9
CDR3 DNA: TGTGCCAGCAGCTCTAGTGGGGACAGAGTATCCGGAAACACCATATATTTT
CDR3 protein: CASSSSGDRVSGNTIYF

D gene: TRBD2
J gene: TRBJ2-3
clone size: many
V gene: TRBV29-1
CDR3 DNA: TGCAGCGCTCTAGCGGGGAGCACAGATACGCAGTATTTT
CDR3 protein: CSALAGSTDTQYF

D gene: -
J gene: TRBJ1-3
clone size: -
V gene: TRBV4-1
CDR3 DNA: TGCGCCAGCAGCCAGGACATGGGGCCAAACACCATATATTTT
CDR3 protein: CASSQDMGPNTIYF

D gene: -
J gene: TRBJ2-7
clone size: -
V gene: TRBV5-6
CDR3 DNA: TGTGCCAGCAGCTTGGCCGGCAGGTTCTTCGAGCAGTACTTC
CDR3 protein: CASSLAGRFFEQYF

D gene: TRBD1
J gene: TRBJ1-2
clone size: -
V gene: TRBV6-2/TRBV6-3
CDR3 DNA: TGTGCCAGCAGGAGAGCGGACAGGGGCGGCTACACCTTC
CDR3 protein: CASRRADRGGYTF

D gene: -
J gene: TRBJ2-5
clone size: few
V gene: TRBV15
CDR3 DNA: TGTGCCACCAGCAGAGCCAGCCAAGAGACCCAGTACTTC
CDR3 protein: CATSRASQETQYF

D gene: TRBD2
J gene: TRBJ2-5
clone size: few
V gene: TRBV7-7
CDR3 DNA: TGTGCTAGCAGCATGGGACTAGCGGGCTCTCAAGAGACCCAGTACTTC
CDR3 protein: CASSMGLAGSQETQYF

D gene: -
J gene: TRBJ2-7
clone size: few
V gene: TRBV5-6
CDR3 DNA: TGTGCCAGCAGCCGGACCTCAACCTACGAGCAGTACTTC
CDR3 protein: CASSRTSTYEQYF

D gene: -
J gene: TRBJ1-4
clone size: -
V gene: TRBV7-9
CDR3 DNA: TGTGCCAGCAGCAAAAATGAAAAACTGTTTTTT
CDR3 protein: CASSKNEKLFF

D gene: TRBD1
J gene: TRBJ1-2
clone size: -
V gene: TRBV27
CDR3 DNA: TGTGCCACCCAGACAGGGGGCGATGGCTACACCTTC
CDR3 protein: CATQTGGDGYTF

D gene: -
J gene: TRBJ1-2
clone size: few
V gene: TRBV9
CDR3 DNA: TGTGCCAGCTCAGCAGGGGCCTATGGCTACACCTTC
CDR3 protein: CASSAGAYGYTF

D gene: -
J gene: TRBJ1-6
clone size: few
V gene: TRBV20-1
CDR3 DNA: TGCAGTGCAACATCAGGGGTGGGGAGCTCCTATAATTCACCCCTCCACTTT
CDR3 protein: CSATSGVGSSYNSPLHF